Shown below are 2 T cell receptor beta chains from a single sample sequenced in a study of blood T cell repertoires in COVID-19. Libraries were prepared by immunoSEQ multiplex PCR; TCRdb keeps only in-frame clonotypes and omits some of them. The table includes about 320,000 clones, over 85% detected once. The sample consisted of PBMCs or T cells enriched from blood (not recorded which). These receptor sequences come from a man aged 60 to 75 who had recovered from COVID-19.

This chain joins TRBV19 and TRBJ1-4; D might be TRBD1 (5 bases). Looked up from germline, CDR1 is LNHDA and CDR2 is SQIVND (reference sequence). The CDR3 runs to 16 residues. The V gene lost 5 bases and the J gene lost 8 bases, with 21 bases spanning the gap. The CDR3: CASSGRTGGRHEKLFF. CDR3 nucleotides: TGTGCCAGTAGTGGCCGTACGGGGGGAAGGCACGAAAAACTGTTTTTT.

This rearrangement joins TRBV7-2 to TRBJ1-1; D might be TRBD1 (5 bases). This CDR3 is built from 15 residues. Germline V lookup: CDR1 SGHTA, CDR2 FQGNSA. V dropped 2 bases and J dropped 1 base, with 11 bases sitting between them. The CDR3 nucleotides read TGTGCCAGCAGCTTAAAATCCCAGGGGAACACTGAAGCTTTCTTT. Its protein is CASSLKSQGNTEAFF.